This T cell receptor (beta chain) was sequenced in a study of CD8 T cells in Susac syndrome. cDNA came from approximately 0.5 to 1 ug RNA primed by random hexamers. Across 54 Vbeta and 13 Jbeta, immunoSEQ multiplex PCR amplified TCR beta CDR3. TCRdb reanalysed the immunoSEQ multiplex PCR reads using MiXCR and keeps one entry per CDR3 protein. Of almost 450,000 distinct CDR3 sequences listed, approximately 85% were seen once; the top ten hold more than 0.09%. The CDR3 consists of 16 residues. CDR1 and CDR2 from the germline V gene are MNHEY and SMNVEV (reference sequence). The V and J ends lost 5 bases and 2 bases, in that order; junction bases with no gene match: 7.

The TCR was taken from a human donor with multiple sclerosis. Sequenced material: CD8+ T cells from PBMCs. The chain carries TRBV27 and TRBJ1-1; TRBD1 aligns across 11 bases. CDR3: CASSTSGQGVNTEAFF. Written as DNA, the CDR3 is TGTGCCAGCAGTACCTCGGGACAGGGGGTAAACACTGAAGCTTTCTTT.